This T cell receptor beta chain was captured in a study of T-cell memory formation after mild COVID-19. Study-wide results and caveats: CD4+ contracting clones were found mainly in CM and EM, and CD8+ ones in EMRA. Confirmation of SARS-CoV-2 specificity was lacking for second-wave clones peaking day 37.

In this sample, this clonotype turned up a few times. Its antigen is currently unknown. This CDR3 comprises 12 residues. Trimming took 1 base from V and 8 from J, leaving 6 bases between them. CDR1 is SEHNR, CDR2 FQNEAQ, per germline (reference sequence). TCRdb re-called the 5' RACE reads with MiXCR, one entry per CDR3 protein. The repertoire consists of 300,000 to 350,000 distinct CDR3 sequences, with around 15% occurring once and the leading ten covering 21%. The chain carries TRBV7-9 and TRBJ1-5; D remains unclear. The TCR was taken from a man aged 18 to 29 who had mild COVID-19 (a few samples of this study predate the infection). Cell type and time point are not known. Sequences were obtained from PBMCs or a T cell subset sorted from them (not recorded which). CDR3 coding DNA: TGTGCCAGCAGCTTAGGCTATGAGCCCCAGCATTTT. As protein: CASSLGYEPQHF.